The source of this T cell receptor beta chain is a study of OX40 agonist ivuxolimab in advanced cancers. A few counts support this clone. Measured with immunoSEQ multiplex PCR; TCRdb has only the in-frame clones, and not every one. Of tens of thousands of clones listed, roughly 87% are singletons. The CDR3 contains 15 residues. V shed 0 bases and J shed 0 bases, with 6 bases lying between them. The germline V gene has CDR1 LNHDA and CDR2 SQIVND (reference sequence). This receptor was identified in an adult with an advanced solid tumor such as melanoma, head and neck, liver or kidney cancer. The gene calls are TRBV19 and TRBJ1-5; D remains ambiguous. The sequencing here drew on CD4+ or CD8+ T cells sorted from blood, taken in a trial of the OX40 agonist ivuxolimab. The CDR3 region is CASSIDLDSNQPQHF. The CDR3 DNA reads TGTGCCAGTAGTATAGATCTAGATAGCAATCAGCCCCAGCATTTT.